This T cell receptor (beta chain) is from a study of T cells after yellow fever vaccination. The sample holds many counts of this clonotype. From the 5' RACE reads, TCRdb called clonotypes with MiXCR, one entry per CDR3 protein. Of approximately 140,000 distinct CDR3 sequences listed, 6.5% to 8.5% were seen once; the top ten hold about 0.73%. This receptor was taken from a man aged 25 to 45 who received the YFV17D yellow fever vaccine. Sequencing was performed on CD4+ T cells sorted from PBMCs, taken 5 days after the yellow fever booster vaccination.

CDR3 loop: CASSPTGHSYEQYF. The DNA of the CDR3 is TGTGCCAGCAGCCCCACAGGTCACTCCTACGAGCAGTACTTC. The V call is TRBV5-4, the J call TRBJ2-7, with D tentatively TRBD1 (5 bases). The germline V gene encodes CDR1 SGHNT and CDR2 YYREEE (reference sequence). This CDR3 spans 14 amino acids. V lost 4 bases to trimming and J lost 0 bases, with 11 bases between them.